A single sample gave rise to the 8 T cell receptor beta chains below, sequenced in a study of Ad26.COV2.S vaccination and SARS-CoV-2 variants. The sample's treatment: 15 to 20 received Ad26.COV2.S at low or high dose, single or two shots; 5 received placebo; per-sample allocation not given. Repertoires come from day 63 after the first vaccine or placebo injection. Repertoires were generated with immunoSEQ multiplex PCR, while TCRdb's copy carries only in-frame clones and drops some. The sample has about 400,000 clones, 83% seen once. The source was peripheral blood, collected in a trial of Ad26.COV2.S vaccine versus placebo. The receptors were gathered from a person between 18 and 65 years old who received the Ad26.COV2.S COVID-19 vaccine or a placebo.

This chain uses TRBV24-1 with TRBJ1-1; D is perhaps TRBD1 (5 bases). Trimming stripped 3 bases from V and 2 bases from J, with 6 bases between. This CDR3 has 13 residues. Germline CDR1 and CDR2: KGHDR and SFDVKD. This CDR3 reads CATSDGTNTEAFF. CDR3 sequence (DNA): TGTGCCACCAGTGATGGGACCAACACTGAAGCTTTCTTT.

The V gene is TRBV9, the J gene TRBJ2-1, with D tentatively TRBD1 (5 bases). Trimming cost V 3 bases and J 2 bases, with 15 bases left between them. The CDR3 runs 16 residues. Germline V gene sequence: CDR1 SGDLS, CDR2 YYNGEE. CDR3 nucleotide sequence: TGTGCCAGCAGCGCCCATCCTAGGGGAACCTACAATGAGCAGTTCTTC. Residues: CASSAHPRGTYNEQFF.

On this clone: The same CDR3 is also encoded by other DNA sequences in this sample. The V and J genes are TRBV24-1 and TRBJ1-2; D remains ambiguous. Germline assignment: CDR1 KGHDR and CDR2 SFDVKD. The V end was cut by 2 bases, the J end by 1 base, with 4 bases between. The CDR3 consists of 13 residues. This CDR3 reads CATSDSLNYGYTF. The CDR3 region has the DNA TGTGCCACCAGTGATTCCCTTAACTATGGCTACACCTTC.

The DNA of the CDR3 is TGTGCCAGCAGTTACTCCCAGGGTTGGACCGGGGAGCTGTTTTTT. Protein sequence: CASSYSQGWTGELFF. The chain combines TRBV6-2 or TRBV6-3 with TRBJ2-2, with D possibly TRBD1 on 5 matching bases. The CDR3 has 15 amino acids. The V gene's germline CDR1 is MNHEY and CDR2 SVGEGT. With 0 bases removed from V and 5 bases from J, the gap between germline ends came to 10 bases.

This chain joins TRBV5-6 and TRBJ1-1; 8 bases agree with TRBD1. Germline assignment: CDR1 SGHDT and CDR2 YYEEEE. CDR3 length: 15 amino acids. Trimming took 3 bases from V and 7 from J; bases not matched to a gene: 11. In nucleotides, the CDR3 is TGTGCCAGCAGCTGGGCGGGACAGGTGACATATGAAGCTTTCTTT. Its protein is CASSWAGQVTYEAFF.

The rearrangement links TRBV4-1 to TRBJ2-7; D possibly uses TRBD1 or TRBD2 (6 bases each). Germline V gene sequence: CDR1 MGHRA, CDR2 YSYEKL. This CDR3 region has 13 residues. Trimming shortened V by 1 base and J by 6 bases, and 10 bases separated the two germline ends. The CDR3 DNA reads as TGCGCCAGCAGCCAAGGCCGGGGGCTCGAGCAGTACTTC. Its translation is CASSQGRGLEQYF.

The chain uses TRBV5-1 and TRBJ1-1, with 8 bases fitting TRBD1. The J segment lost 5 bases and the V segment lost 2 bases, leaving 8 bases of the junction unmatched. Germline V CDR1 and CDR2: SGHRS, YFSETQ. This CDR3 has 15 residues. CDR3 in DNA: TGCGCCAGCAGCTTACACGAGACAGGGGAAACTGAAGCTTTCTTT. Translation gives CASSLHETGETEAFF. The full variable domain, with the rest looked up from reference TRBV5-1 and TRBJ1-1, is KAGVTQTPRYLIKTRGQQVTLSCSPISGHRSVSWYQQTPGQGLQFLFEYFSETQRNKGNFPGRFSGRQFSNSRSEMNVSTLELGDSALYLCASSLHETGETEAFFGQGTRLTVV.

The chain joins TRBV30 to TRBJ2-7, with 9 bases identical to TRBD2. CDR3 size: 13 residues. The V and J ends lost 3 bases and 6 bases, in that order; junction bases with no gene match: 6. The germline CDR1 and CDR2 sequences are GTSNPN and SVGIG (reference sequence). The CDR3 DNA follows: TGTGCCTGGAGAGCGGGCGGGGGGGTCGAGCAGTACTTC. Residues: CAWRAGGGVEQYF.